A single sample gave rise to the 11 T cell receptor beta chains below, sequenced in a study of blood T cell repertoires in COVID-19. The repertoire was sequenced with immunoSEQ multiplex PCR; TCRdb's copy has only in-frame clones and lacks some. Among 150,000 to 200,000 clones listed, about nine tenths were seen once. The specimen sequenced was peripheral blood. The receptor set was obtained from a man aged 60 to 75 with acute or convalescent COVID-19.

The count of this clone is one. The chain is built from TRBV12-5 and TRBJ2-4; 9 positions match TRBD1. The CDR3 is 16 amino acids. V trimming: 1 base; J trimming: 8 bases; junction bases outside the gene matches: 9. Germline CDR1 and CDR2: LGHNT and FRNRAP. As DNA, the CDR3 is TGTGCTAGTGGTTTGGGGAGGACAGGGGTAGGGGACATTCAGTACTTC. It translates to CASGLGRTGVGDIQYF.

The chain links TRBV19 to TRBJ2-7, with D uncertain. V was cut by 1 base and J by 2 bases, with 12 bases left in between. The germline V gene has CDR1 LNHDA and CDR2 SQIVND (reference sequence). This CDR3 has 15 residues. The CDR3 nucleotides read TGTGCCAGTAGTATAGCGTCAGTGTCGACCTACGAGCAGTACTTC. Protein: CASSIASVSTYEQYF. Full variable domain (remainder filled in from reference TRBV19 and TRBJ2-7): DGGITQSPKYLFRKEGQNVTLSCEQNLNHDAMYWYRQDPGQGLRLIYYSQIVNDFQKGDIAEGYSVSREKKESFPLTVTSAQKNPTAFYLCASSIASVSTYEQYFGPGTRLTVT.

The chain uses TRBV2 and TRBJ1-4, with TRBD1 matching 8 bases. Trimming took 6 bases from V and 4 from J; bases not matched to a gene: 4. The germline gives CDR1 SNHLY, CDR2 FYNNEI. This CDR3 is 14 amino acids long. The CDR3 nucleotides are TGTGCCAGCAGACCCACAGGGGGTAATGAAAAACTGTTTTTT. This translates into CASRPTGGNEKLFF.

The rearrangement uses TRBV6-5 and TRBJ1-6; D unclear. The CDR3 spans 15 residues. Germline V gene lookup returns CDR1 MNHEY and CDR2 SVGAGI. Trimming shortened V by 9 bases and J by 0 bases, and 12 bases separated the two germline ends. The CDR3 bases are TGTGCCAGTAGGGAGGTGAGCTCCTATAATTCACCCCTCCACTTT. The encoded protein is CASREVSSYNSPLHF.

The chain couples TRBV28 to TRBJ1-1; possible D gene TRBD1, 6 bases. The CDR3 contains 13 residues. Trimming stripped 6 bases from V and 1 base from J, with 9 bases between. Germline CDR1 reads MDHEN; CDR2 reads SYDVKM. CDR3 nucleotide sequence: TGTGCCAGCAGGAACAGGGCGAACACTGAAGCTTTCTTT. Protein: CASRNRANTEAFF.

This chain connects TRBV7-9 to TRBJ2-1; 9 positions agree with TRBD2. This CDR3 region has 18 residues. J gave up 7 bases and V 5 bases, and 18 bases lay outside the gene matches. The germline V gene encodes CDR1 SEHNR and CDR2 FQNEAQ (reference sequence). CDR3 loop: CASSRPIPGLAIRNEQFF. The CDR3 bases are TGTGCCAGCAGCCGACCAATTCCAGGACTAGCGATTCGGAATGAGCAGTTCTTC.

The chain combines TRBV6-1 with TRBJ1-5; D gene unclear. The CDR3 is 13 residues long. Trimming shortened V by 1 base and J by 4 bases, and 5 bases separated the two germline ends. The germline V gene encodes CDR1 MNHNS and CDR2 SASEGT. For the CDR3, the DNA is TGTGCCAGCAGTGAAGGCCAGAATCAGCCCCAGCATTTT. Amino acids: CASSEGQNQPQHF.

V usage is TRBV10-3 and J usage is TRBJ2-7; the D gene is possibly TRBD1 (5 bases). CDR1 is ENHRY, CDR2 SYGVKD, per germline. V lost 0 bases to trimming and J lost 3 bases, with 12 bases between them. CDR3 length: 15 amino acids. Here the CDR3 reads CAISESPDTHYEQYF. CDR3 in DNA: TGTGCCATCAGTGAGTCGCCGGACACACACTACGAGCAGTACTTC.

This chain links TRBV4-1 with TRBJ2-6; 12 nucleotides match TRBD1. The CDR3 has 18 amino acids. Germline V gene lookup returns CDR1 MGHRA and CDR2 YSYEKL. V dropped 2 bases and J dropped 2; count of bases not matched to a gene: 4. The CDR3 here is CASSQPGQGAPGANVLTF. DNA of the CDR3: TGCGCCAGCAGCCAACCGGGACAGGGGGCCCCTGGGGCCAACGTCCTGACTTTC.

The chain links TRBV18 to TRBJ2-4; 8 bases line up with TRBD2. Germline V lookup: CDR1 KGHSH, CDR2 LQKENI. There are 15 residues in the CDR3. V shed 3 bases, J shed 6 bases, and the junction held 7 bases outside the gene matches. The CDR3 region has the DNA TGTGCCAGCTCACCGCCGGGGGGGCACGGAAACATTCAGTACTTC. Translated, it gives CASSPPGGHGNIQYF.

The chain is built from TRBV6-5 and TRBJ1-2, with D uncertain. CDR1 and CDR2 (germline): MNHEY, SVGAGI. Trimming took off 0 bases at V and 6 bases at J, with 14 bases between the two ends. The CDR3 spans 15 residues. The CDR3 coding sequence is TGTGCCAGCAGTTACTCTTTGAGCGGGGTGGATGGCTACACCTTC. It is translated as CASSYSLSGVDGYTF.